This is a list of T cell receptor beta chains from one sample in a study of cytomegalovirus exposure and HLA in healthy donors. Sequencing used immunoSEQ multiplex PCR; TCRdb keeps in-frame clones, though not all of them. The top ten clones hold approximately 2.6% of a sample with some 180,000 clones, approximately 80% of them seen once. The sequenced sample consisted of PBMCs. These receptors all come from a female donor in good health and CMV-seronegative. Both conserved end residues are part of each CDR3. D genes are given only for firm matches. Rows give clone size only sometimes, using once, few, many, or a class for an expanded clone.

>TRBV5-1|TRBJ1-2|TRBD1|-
TGCGCCAGCAGCTTGGACAGGGGGCAGGGCTATGGCTACACCTTC
CASSLDRGQGYGYTF
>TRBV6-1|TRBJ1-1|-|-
TGTGCCAGCAGTGCCCACGGGTTGCAGGGAGGCACTGAAGCTTTCTTT
CASSAHGLQGGTEAFF
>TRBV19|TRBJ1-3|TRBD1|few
TGTGCCAGTAGCCCCTTGGGACAGAGGTCTGGAAGGTGGCCTGGAAACACCATATATTTT
CASSPLGQRSGRWPGNTIYF
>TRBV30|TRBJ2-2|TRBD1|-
TGTGCCTGGAGTGTACACAGGGGGGTTGGGGAGCTGTTTTTT
CAWSVHRGVGELFF
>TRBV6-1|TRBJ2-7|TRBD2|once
TGTGCCAGCAGACAACTAGCGAACCCCTCCTACGAGCAGTACTTC
CASRQLANPSYEQYF
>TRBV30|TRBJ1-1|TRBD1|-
TGTGCCTGGAGTGTACCGCAGGGGGCGCACACTGAAGCTTTCTTT
CAWSVPQGAHTEAFF
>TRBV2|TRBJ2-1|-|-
TGTGCCAGCACCGGACAATTAAACGGTGAGCAGTTCTTC
CASTGQLNGEQFF
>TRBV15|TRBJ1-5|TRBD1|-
TGTGCCACCAGCAGGGACGGACAGGGTCAAATTGAGCCCCAGCATTTT
CATSRDGQGQIEPQHF
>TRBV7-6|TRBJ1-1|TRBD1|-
TGTGCCAGCAGCCCAATGACAGGGGTAAACACTGAAGCTTTCTTT
CASSPMTGVNTEAFF
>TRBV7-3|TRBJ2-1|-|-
TGTGCCAGCAGCACCTCAGGGGCGAGCTCCTACAATGAGCAGTTCTTC
CASSTSGASSYNEQFF
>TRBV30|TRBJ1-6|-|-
TGTGCCTGGAGCCCCCGGGCAGGGACCCTCCACTTT
CAWSPRAGTLHF
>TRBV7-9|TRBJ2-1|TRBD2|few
TGTTCCAGCAGTTTCCTAGCGGCCCTAGGGAATGAGCAGTTCTTC
CSSSFLAALGNEQFF
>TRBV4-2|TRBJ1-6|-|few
TGTGCCAGCAGCCAAGTTGAGGGCTCCTATAATTCACCCCTCCACTTT
CASSQVEGSYNSPLHF
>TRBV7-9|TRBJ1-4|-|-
TGTTCCAGCAGCTTCGGGGGGAGGCGCAAGCCGGGTGAAAAACTGTTTTTT
CSSSFGGRRKPGEKLFF
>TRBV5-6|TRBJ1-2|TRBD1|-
TGTGCCAGCAGCTCAGGGACAGGTATTTATGGCTACACCTTC
CASSSGTGIYGYTF
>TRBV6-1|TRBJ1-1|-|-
TGTGCCACCCTCTTGTACACTGAAGCTTTCTTT
CATLLYTEAFF
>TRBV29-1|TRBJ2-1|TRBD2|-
TGCAGCGGTTCTAGCGGGGGCCGTGGGTTCTTC
CSGSSGGRGFF
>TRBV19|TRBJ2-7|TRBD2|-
TGTGCCAGTAGCCCCGGGGTAGCGGGAGAGTTTGAGCAGTACTTC
CASSPGVAGEFEQYF
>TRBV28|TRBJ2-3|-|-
TGTGCCAGCACACCGCGGGGCACAGATACGCAGTATTTT
CASTPRGTDTQYF
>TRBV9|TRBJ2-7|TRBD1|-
TGTGCCAGCAGCCTCCGACAGGGGATGGGCGAGCAGTACTTC
CASSLRQGMGEQYF
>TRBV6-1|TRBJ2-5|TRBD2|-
TGTGCCAGCACCCCTAGCGGTTTCCAAGAGACCCAGTACTTC
CASTPSGFQETQYF
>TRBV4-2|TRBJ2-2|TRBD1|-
TGTGCCAGCAGCCAAGTGAACAGGGGAGCCACCGGGGAGCTGTTTTTT
CASSQVNRGATGELFF
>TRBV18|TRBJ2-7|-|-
TGTGCCAGCTCACCAGGGGCTCCCTCCTACGAGCAGTACTTC
CASSPGAPSYEQYF
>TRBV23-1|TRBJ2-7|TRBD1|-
TGCGCCAGCACTCCCACCCGGGACAGCTCCTACGAGCAGTACTTC
CASTPTRDSSYEQYF
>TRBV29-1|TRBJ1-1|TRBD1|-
TGCAGCGGTGACCCACAGGGGGCAAAGAACACTGAAGCTTTCTTT
CSGDPQGAKNTEAFF
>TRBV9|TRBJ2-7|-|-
TGTGCCAGCAGCGTAGGGGGAGGAGGTTCCTACGAGCAGTACTTC
CASSVGGGGSYEQYF
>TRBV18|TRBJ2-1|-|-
TGTGCCAGCTCACCAAATAGGGCAGCCACACGAGGGGGTTACAATGAGCAGTTCTTC
CASSPNRAATRGGYNEQFF
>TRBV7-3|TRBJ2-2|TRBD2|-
TGTGCCAGCAGCTTAGTACCCCGACTAGCGGGAGGGATGAACACCGGGGAGCTGTTTTTT
CASSLVPRLAGGMNTGELFF
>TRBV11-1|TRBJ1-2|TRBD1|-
TGTGCCAGCAGCCCCGGGACAGGGGGATACTATGGCTACACCTTC
CASSPGTGGYYGYTF
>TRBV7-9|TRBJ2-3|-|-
TGTGCCAGCAGCTGGCAGCGGGGCACAGATACGCAGTATTTT
CASSWQRGTDTQYF
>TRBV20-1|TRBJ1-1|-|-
TGCAGTGCTCTCAGGGTCACTGAAGCTTTCTTT
CSALRVTEAFF
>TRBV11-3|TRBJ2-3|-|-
TGTGCCAGCAGCTTACTGGATACGCAGTATTTT
CASSLLDTQYF
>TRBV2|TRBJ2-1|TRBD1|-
TGTGCCAGGGGGAAAACAGGGGTTGTTGAGCAGTTCTTC
CARGKTGVVEQFF
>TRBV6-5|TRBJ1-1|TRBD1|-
TGTGCCAGCAGTTACGGACAGGCGAACACTGAAGCTTTCTTT
CASSYGQANTEAFF
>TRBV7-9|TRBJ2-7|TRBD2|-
TGTTCCAGCAGCTTAGTCCCTAGCGGGAGTTACGAGCAGTACTTC
CSSSLVPSGSYEQYF
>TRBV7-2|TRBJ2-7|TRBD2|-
TGTGCCAGCAGCTCCTCGGGGGGCTCCTACGAGCAGTACTTC
CASSSSGGSYEQYF
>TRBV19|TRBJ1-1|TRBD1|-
TGTGCCAGTAGTATGGGGTATACAGGGGGTTTATGGTACACTGAAGCTTTCTTT
CASSMGYTGGLWYTEAFF
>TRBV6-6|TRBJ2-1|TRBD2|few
TGTGCCAGCAGCGTAGCGGGAGAGGCCTACAATGAGCAGTTCTTC
CASSVAGEAYNEQFF
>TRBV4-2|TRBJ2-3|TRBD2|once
TGTGCCAGCAGCCAAGATGGTGGCGGGAGCGGCACAGATACGCAGTATTTT
CASSQDGGGSGTDTQYF
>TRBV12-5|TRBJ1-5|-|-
TGTGCTAGTGGTTCCGGGGTATTCAATCAGCCCCAGCATTTT
CASGSGVFNQPQHF
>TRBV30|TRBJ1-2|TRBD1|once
TGTGCCTGGATGCACCCGGACAGGGGGCCTGGTGGCTACACCTTC
CAWMHPDRGPGGYTF
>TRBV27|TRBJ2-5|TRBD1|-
TGTGCCAGCAGTATTTCAAGGACAGGCCGAGGGGAGACCCAGTACTTC
CASSISRTGRGETQYF
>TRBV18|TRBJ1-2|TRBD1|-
TGTGCCAGCTCAGAGGGACAGGGGGCAATTGGCTACACCTTC
CASSEGQGAIGYTF
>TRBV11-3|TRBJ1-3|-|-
TGTGCCAGCAGCCCGCAGGTGAACTCTGGAAACACCATATATTTT
CASSPQVNSGNTIYF
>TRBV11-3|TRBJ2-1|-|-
TGTGCCAGCAGCCCAGAGCCCCCACGGGGCAATGAGCAGTTCTTC
CASSPEPPRGNEQFF
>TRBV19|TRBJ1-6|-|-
TGTGCCAGTAGTATACAAAATTCACCCCTCCACTTT
CASSIQNSPLHF
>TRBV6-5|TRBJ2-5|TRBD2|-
TGTGCCAGCAGTTACCCAGAGGGGAGGGTTTGGGAGACCCAGTACTTC
CASSYPEGRVWETQYF